This section outlines one T cell receptor (beta chain) sequence together with its context. Its binding antigen is unknown. No qualities accompany the bases; no much larger clone lies one base away. The data stem from a study of shared clonotypes between healthy human individuals (dated by TCRdb to the early 2020s). Regarding the complete study: The cohort comprised a couple of women and three men aged 18 to 49 years. For each donor, CD4 naive and CD4 memory were each given three plates, CD8 naive was given two plates, and CD8 memory was given one plate. Blood TCR repertoires of about 5 healthy adults were deeply sequenced to estimate repertoire size and the extent of clonotype sharing between individuals. To increase sequencing depth and limit assay-specific biases, different laboratories used diverse techniques to prepare libraries and sequence TCR repertoires. Between about 0.9 and 10 billion PBMCs per donor were obtained by leukapheresis.

Study-wide conclusions, independent of this receptor: Naive subsets generally had larger estimated clonotype richness than memory subsets did. Because the study included only a small number of donors, the genetic and exposure-history diversity represented was limited. About 5% of naive CD4, more than 3% of naive CD8, 2% to 2.5% of memory CD4, and about 0.4% of memory CD8 clonotypes were shared across a few donors. Clonotypes shared by all four sorted-subset donors showed higher generation probabilities than non-shared clonotypes. Sampling was restricted to blood, and TCR repertoires in tissue are likely to differ from TCR repertoires in blood. Rarefaction of sorted-subset datasets indicated incomplete sequencing despite the large sequencing depth. Pairwise subsampling led to the expectation that sequencing depth would affect the degree of clonotype sharing among donors.

Using the deep immunoSEQ assay, TCR CDR3 regions were amplified from genomic DNA by multiplex PCR. For each cell subset, the extracted genomic DNA was distributed evenly across all wells of several immunoSEQ 96-well plates, and each plate served as one replicate. For sorted subsets, each replicate PCR was loaded with 200 ng genomic DNA, equivalent to approximately 27,000 T cell genomes. Purified libraries were quantified with a Qubit 3.0 fluorometer, sized on a Bioanalyzer 2100, and re-quantified with the KAPA Library Quantification kit. Every immunoSEQ 96-well plate was sequenced on a dedicated single-read 150-cycle Illumina NextSeq 550 flow cell. The published analysis was carried out like this. Because the immunoSEQ output held only junctional sequences and lacked quality scores, the filtering could not match the filtering applied to full-length reads. To assign V/J genes and CDR3, sequences were annotated against IMGT germline references using PyIR, a Python wrapper for IgBLAST v1.9. Reads with weak V/J assignments (E-value above 1e-6), missing CDR3, stop codons, out-of-frame junctions, or ambiguous translated residues were removed. A V3J clonotype was defined by an identical inferred V gene, J gene, and CDR3 amino acid sequence. Percentage overlap between repertoires was calculated by dividing the number of shared unique clonotypes by the size of the smaller repertoire. Three approaches were used to assess repertoire richness: RTK rarefaction, the Chao1 estimator, and Recon v2.1 estimates of unobserved clonotypes. OLGA was used to compute generation probabilities for all TCRbeta clonotypes that the gDNA method yielded from a few donors. Sourced from immuneACCESS, this table was stored by TCRdb with only in-frame sequences that have V and J called. A share of the clones is absent; for the studies checked, an unresolved V gene accounts for under half, and the remainder has no known explanation. V, J and clone size reflect that table, while D and trimming were determined from the DNA. This sample holds approximately 1.5 million clones; 95% to 99% were observed only once. Clones ranked in the top ten supply roughly 0.45% of the sample.

The donors were healthy, HIV-negative adults who had no recently reported acute infections or vaccinations. Every donor was a Caucasian adult residing in Nashville, Tennessee, USA. CD4+ T cells were enriched by magnetic negative selection; naive cells were then positively selected on CD45RA, and the negative fraction formed the memory subset. After blood collection by leukapheresis, PBMCs were isolated using Ficoll-Histopaque density gradient centrifugation and then cryopreserved in the vapor phase of liquid nitrogen. Purity and quantity of every magnetically sorted T cell population were checked by analytical flow cytometry. From each sorted fraction, genomic DNA was isolated and quantified by UV absorbance on a Nanodrop 2000c. Deletion took 2 bases off V and 11 bases off J, with a span of 18 bases between the germline ends. The CDR3 spans 14 residues, from the cysteine through the phenylalanine. Kept here is only the CDR3 DNA, which spans 42 bases and is read in frame from base 1. CDR1 and CDR2, per the germline V gene, are SGHTA and FQGTGA.

The receptor's source is a man aged 25 to 45 in good health. The chain joins TRBV7-3 to TRBJ1-1; no D gene can be assigned with confidence. Source material: naive CD4+ T cells sorted from blood. In light of the paper, this sample's cell subset or site label describes: CD45RA+ positively selected. The CDR3 amino acid sequence is: CASSLQGGLLGAFF. The nucleotide sequence is given as TGTGCCAGCAGCTTACAAGGAGGTCTCCTGGGTGCTTTCTTT.